This TCR beta chain was identified in a study of a mutant IDH1 vaccine in newly diagnosed glioma. A note on this clone: Its antigen is unidentified.

TCRdb keeps only in-frame clones here, not all; method: immunoSEQ multiplex PCR. The table shows some 58,000 clones, with roughly 76% occurring only once. The V and J ends lost 10 bases and 6 bases respectively, with 18 bases between them. The germline gives CDR1 SNHLY, CDR2 FYNNEI. This CDR3 has 13 amino acids. The time point denotes: week 35, safety follow-up. What each vaccine dose contained was 300 ug of mutant IDH1 20-mer peptide, accompanied by topical imiquimod. The gene calls are TRBV2 and TRBJ1-2; D possibly corresponds to TRBD1 (5 bases). This clonotype was obtained from a man aged 35 to 55 with glioma. The starting material was PBMCs, obtained from a glioma patient whose treatment included an IDH1 peptide vaccine. The DNA of the CDR3 is TGTGCCACCCGTGGGGGGGGAAGAAATGGCTACACCTTC. It specifies CATRGGGRNGYTF. Filled out from reference TRBV2 and TRBJ1-2, the complete variable domain reads EPEVTQTPSHQVTQMGQEVILRCVPISNHLYFYWYRQILGQKVEFLVSFYNNEISEKSEIFDDQFSVERPDGSNFTLKIRSTKLEDSAMYFCATRGGGRNGYTFGSGTRLTVV.